A selection of T cell receptor beta chains follows, all from one sample in a study of cytotoxic CD8 clonotypes in ibrutinib-treated CLL. The assay was immunoSEQ multiplex PCR, and TCRdb's table has in-frame clones only and misses some. This table has roughly 150,000 clones, about 76% appearing once. The sequencing used PBMCs, collected after 24 months of ibrutinib treatment. All receptors derive from a human donor with chronic lymphocytic leukemia. Both conserved end residues are part of each CDR3. The order of the fields is V gene, D gene, J gene, clone size, CDR3 DNA, CDR3 protein. D genes are given only for firm matches. Clone size is not always given. Where it is, it says once, few, many or a class for expanded clones.

V gene: TRBV6-1; D gene: -; J gene: TRBJ1-4; clone size: many; CDR3 DNA: TGTGCCAGCAGTGAAGTTGGGGGCACAGGTGAAAAACTGTTTTTT; CDR3 protein: CASSEVGGTGEKLFF
V gene: TRBV9; D gene: TRBD2; J gene: TRBJ2-1; clone size: -; CDR3 DNA: TGTGCCAGCAGTATTGGGAGTCTAGCGGACAATGAGCAGTTCTTC; CDR3 protein: CASSIGSLADNEQFF
V gene: TRBV9; D gene: -; J gene: TRBJ2-7; clone size: -; CDR3 DNA: TGTGCCAGCAGTCCAGGGGACGTCTACGAGCAGTACTTC; CDR3 protein: CASSPGDVYEQYF
V gene: TRBV7-2; D gene: TRBD1; J gene: TRBJ1-5; clone size: -; CDR3 DNA: TGTGCCAGCAGCTTAAGGGGGGGACAGGTGGGAGGTCAGCCCCAGCATTTT; CDR3 protein: CASSLRGGQVGGQPQHF
V gene: TRBV4-3; D gene: -; J gene: TRBJ2-4; clone size: -; CDR3 DNA: TGCGCCAGCAGCCAAGATGGGAGAAGTGGCATTCAGTACTTC; CDR3 protein: CASSQDGRSGIQYF
V gene: TRBV28; D gene: TRBD1; J gene: TRBJ1-1; clone size: many; CDR3 DNA: TGTGCCAGCTTTCTAGCGGACAGGGTCTCCGAAGCTTTCTTT; CDR3 protein: CASFLADRVSEAFF
V gene: TRBV7-2; D gene: TRBD1; J gene: TRBJ2-7; clone size: -; CDR3 DNA: TGTGCCAGCAGCCGGATCCGGGACAGCTACGAGCAGTACTTC; CDR3 protein: CASSRIRDSYEQYF
V gene: TRBV6-5; D gene: TRBD1; J gene: TRBJ1-4; clone size: -; CDR3 DNA: TGTGCCAGCAGAACCGGGACAGCTGATAATGAAAAACTGTTTTTT; CDR3 protein: CASRTGTADNEKLFF
V gene: TRBV6-1; D gene: -; J gene: TRBJ1-1; clone size: -; CDR3 DNA: TGTGCCAGCACCAGGACTCGGGGCACTGAAGCTTTCTTT; CDR3 protein: CASTRTRGTEAFF
V gene: TRBV4-2; D gene: -; J gene: TRBJ2-7; clone size: once; CDR3 DNA: TGTGCCAGCAGCCAAGGCCGGGGTTCCTACGAGCAGTACTTC; CDR3 protein: CASSQGRGSYEQYF
V gene: TRBV5-1; D gene: -; J gene: TRBJ2-5; clone size: -; CDR3 DNA: TGCGCCAGCAGCCAGGGGCCCCAAGAGACCCAGTACTTC; CDR3 protein: CASSQGPQETQYF
V gene: TRBV11-2; D gene: -; J gene: TRBJ1-3; clone size: many; CDR3 DNA: TGTGCCAGCAGCTTGGGCACCACTGGAAACACCATATATTTT; CDR3 protein: CASSLGTTGNTIYF
V gene: TRBV29-1; D gene: -; J gene: TRBJ2-3; clone size: -; CDR3 DNA: TGCAGCGTTAGGGCGGGAGATACGCAGTATTTT; CDR3 protein: CSVRAGDTQYF
V gene: TRBV7-2; D gene: -; J gene: TRBJ1-6; clone size: -; CDR3 DNA: TGTGCCAGCAGCTTAGCTCGGCAGGGGAATTCACCCCTCCACTTT; CDR3 protein: CASSLARQGNSPLHF
V gene: TRBV6-6; D gene: -; J gene: TRBJ2-7; clone size: many; CDR3 DNA: TGTGCCAGCAGCGAACAGGGACCCCTCCTCGAGCAGTACTTC; CDR3 protein: CASSEQGPLLEQYF
V gene: TRBV6-6; D gene: -; J gene: TRBJ2-7; clone size: -; CDR3 DNA: TGTGCCAGCAGTCCCTTGACGGGGACTCCCGCGCAGTACTTC; CDR3 protein: CASSPLTGTPAQYF
V gene: TRBV25-1; D gene: TRBD2; J gene: TRBJ2-7; clone size: -; CDR3 DNA: TGTGCCAGCAGTGCGGGGACTAGCGGGAGCGGGAGGGCCTACGAGCAGTACTTC; CDR3 protein: CASSAGTSGSGRAYEQYF
V gene: TRBV6-1; D gene: TRBD1; J gene: TRBJ2-7; clone size: once; CDR3 DNA: TGTGCCAGCAGCCCCGGGACAGGGCGCCACGAGCAGTACTTC; CDR3 protein: CASSPGTGRHEQYF
V gene: TRBV29-1; D gene: TRBD1; J gene: TRBJ2-4; clone size: -; CDR3 DNA: TGCAGCGTTGGGGCGACAGGGTTGGGTCAGTACTTC; CDR3 protein: CSVGATGLGQYF
V gene: TRBV4-3; D gene: -; J gene: TRBJ1-3; clone size: few; CDR3 DNA: TGCGCCAGCAGCCAAGACGCAGGGACCTCTGGAAACACCATATATTTT; CDR3 protein: CASSQDAGTSGNTIYF
V gene: TRBV27; D gene: -; J gene: TRBJ1-2; clone size: -; CDR3 DNA: TGTGCCAGCAGTTTAACAGGGCCCTCTTTTCCCTATGGCTACACCTTC; CDR3 protein: CASSLTGPSFPYGYTF
V gene: TRBV6-6; D gene: TRBD1; J gene: TRBJ1-1; clone size: -; CDR3 DNA: TGTGCCAGCAGTTCCCCCGGGACAGGGTTTACTGAAGCTTTCTTT; CDR3 protein: CASSSPGTGFTEAFF
V gene: TRBV6-5; D gene: -; J gene: TRBJ1-1; clone size: few; CDR3 DNA: TGTGCCAGCATGTCCCTGATGAACACTGAAGCTTTCTTT; CDR3 protein: CASMSLMNTEAFF
V gene: TRBV28; D gene: TRBD1; J gene: TRBJ1-5; clone size: -; CDR3 DNA: TGTGCCAGCAGTATGGGACAGGGGGGTTCTCAGCCCCAGCATTTT; CDR3 protein: CASSMGQGGSQPQHF
V gene: TRBV9; D gene: -; J gene: TRBJ1-3; clone size: -; CDR3 DNA: TGTGCCAGCCCCCCCGCCGTGAGGGGCTCTGGAAACACCATATATTTT; CDR3 protein: CASPPAVRGSGNTIYF
V gene: TRBV9; D gene: TRBD2; J gene: TRBJ2-1; clone size: -; CDR3 DNA: TGTGCCAGCAGCTGGCTAGCGGCCCGGGGGGATGAGCAGTTCTTC; CDR3 protein: CASSWLAARGDEQFF
V gene: TRBV6-1; D gene: -; J gene: TRBJ1-5; clone size: -; CDR3 DNA: TGTGCCAGCAGTGAAGCAGAGCAGCCCCAGCATTTT; CDR3 protein: CASSEAEQPQHF
V gene: TRBV19; D gene: -; J gene: TRBJ1-1; clone size: many; CDR3 DNA: TGTGCCAGTCACAGGGAAATGAACACTGAAGCTTTCTTT; CDR3 protein: CASHREMNTEAFF
V gene: TRBV27; D gene: TRBD1; J gene: TRBJ1-2; clone size: -; CDR3 DNA: TGTGCCAGCAGCATGGACAGGGCGGCTGGCTACACCTTC; CDR3 protein: CASSMDRAAGYTF
V gene: TRBV9; D gene: TRBD2; J gene: TRBJ2-2; clone size: once; CDR3 DNA: TGTGCCAGCAGCGTAGAAGGGACTAGCGGGGAGCTGTTTTTT; CDR3 protein: CASSVEGTSGELFF
V gene: TRBV11-2; D gene: -; J gene: TRBJ2-7; clone size: -; CDR3 DNA: TGTGCCAGCAGCTTAGGTCCGGGGGCATACGAGCAGTACTTC; CDR3 protein: CASSLGPGAYEQYF